These 18 T cell receptor beta chains originate from one sample sequenced in a study of control samples from healthy donors and cancer patients. Repertoires were generated with immunoSEQ multiplex PCR, while TCRdb's copy carries only in-frame clones and drops some. The data show roughly 50,000 clones, more than 90% seen once. The sample comprised PBMCs. The receptor source for this set is a man aged 25 to 40 with colorectal cancer.

This clone came up once. This chain connects TRBV10-1 to TRBJ1-5; 7 bases agree with TRBD1. The CDR3 has 18 residues. Germline V gives CDR1 WNHNN, CDR2 SYGVQD (reference sequence). V lost 0 bases to trimming and J lost 4 bases; unmatched junction nucleotides: 12. In nucleotides, the CDR3 is TGCGCCAGCAGTGAGTCTAGGGAAGACAGGGTTGGAAATCAGCCCCAGCATTTT. Residues: CASSESREDRVGNQPQHF.

The gene calls are TRBV14 and TRBJ1-1; D gene ambiguous. CDR3 length: 13 residues. V lost 5 bases to trimming and J lost 0 bases, with 7 bases between them. Germline V gene data show CDR1 as SGHDN and CDR2 as FVKESK. The DNA of the CDR3 is TGTGCCAGCAGCTACAGCATGAACACTGAAGCTTTCTTT. Its protein product is CASSYSMNTEAFF.

The chain uses TRBV18 and TRBJ2-5; possible D gene TRBD1, 5 bases. The CDR3 consists of 14 residues. Trimming removed 0 bases from V and 4 bases from J, with 9 bases in between. The germline V gene has CDR1 KGHSH and CDR2 LQKENI. The CDR3 region has the DNA TGTGCCAGCTCACCACCGGGGCGCCCAGAGACCCAGTACTTC. It yields the protein CASSPPGRPETQYF. The complete variable domain, with remaining parts taken from reference TRBV18 and TRBJ2-5, reads NAGVMQNPRHLVRRRGQEARLRCSPMKGHSHVYWYRQLPEEGLKFMVYLQKENIIDESGMPKERFSAEFPKEGPSILRIQQVVRGDSAAYFCASSPPGRPETQYFGPGTRLLVL.

The CDR3: CASSLGPRGNPNYGYTF. The CDR3 DNA sequence: TGTGCCAGCAGCTTAGGGCCGCGGGGGAACCCTAACTATGGCTACACCTTC. V is TRBV7-2 and J is TRBJ1-2, with a weak D call TRBD1 (5 bases). The CDR3 loop spans 17 amino acids. V lost 1 base to trimming and J lost 0 bases, with 15 bases between them. CDR1 and CDR2 (germline): SGHTA, FQGNSA.

This rearrangement joins TRBV27 to TRBJ1-4; 7 bases agree with TRBD1. Per germline, CDR1 MNHEY and CDR2 SMNVEV (reference sequence). There are 15 residues in the CDR3. V gave up 4 bases and J gave up 11 bases; unmatched junction bases: 13. CDR3 nucleotides: TGTGCCAGCAGTTCTACAGGGACAGATTTTGGGAAACTGTTTTTT. Its protein is CASSSTGTDFGKLFF.

The J gene is TRBJ1-3, the V gene TRBV28; D might be TRBD1 (6 bases). V gave up 2 bases and J gave up 0 bases, with 26 bases separating them. The germline CDR1 and CDR2 sequences are MDHEN and SYDVKM. CDR3 length equals 21 residues. CDR3: CASSLENTGSLGVSSGNTIYF. The DNA for the CDR3 is TGTGCCAGCAGTTTAGAAAACACAGGGAGCTTAGGGGTTTCCTCTGGAAACACCATATATTTT.

The rearrangement joins TRBV6-5 to TRBJ1-4, with TRBD1 matching over 7 bases. The CDR3 loop spans 14 amino acids. J lost 2 bases, V lost 8 bases, and 5 bases had no gene match. Germline V gene lookup returns CDR1 MNHEY and CDR2 SVGAGI. The CDR3 DNA is TGTGCCAGCGGAAACAGGGGCACTAATGAAAAACTGTTTTTT. It specifies CASGNRGTNEKLFF.

The J gene is TRBJ2-1, the V gene TRBV4-2; the D gene is possibly TRBD2 (5 bases). Germline-derived CDR1 and CDR2 are LGHNA and YNFKEQ. The CDR3 sequence is 12 residues long. V lost 8 bases, J lost 2 bases, and 7 bases lay in between. CDR3 bases: TGTGCCAGCGGGAGTCCCTACAATGAGCAGTTCTTC. This gives the protein CASGSPYNEQFF.

The chain employs TRBV27 and TRBJ2-7, with D perhaps TRBD1 or TRBD2 (6 bases each). Germline CDR1 is MNHEY and CDR2 is SMNVEV (reference sequence). CDR3 length: 14 amino acids. V was trimmed by 11 bases and J by 4 bases, leaving 21 bases between them. The CDR3 here is CASGSGRRGYEQYF. As DNA, the CDR3 is TGTGCCTCTGGGTCGGGCAGGAGGGGGTACGAGCAGTACTTC.

This chain connects TRBV7-2 to TRBJ1-2; D gene ambiguous. The length of the CDR3 is 14 residues. Trimming took off 1 base at V and 5 bases at J, with 11 bases between the two ends. In germline, CDR1 is SGHTA, CDR2 FQGNSA. In DNA, the CDR3 is TGTGCCAGCAGCTTAGGTTGGCAGGAGTATGGCTACACCTTC. Its translation is CASSLGWQEYGYTF.

The chain combines TRBV10-1 with TRBJ2-2, with D unclear. CDR1 is WNHNN and CDR2 is SYGVQD in the germline V gene (reference sequence). The CDR3 extends over 13 amino acids. V lost 0 bases to trimming and J lost 1 base, with 0 bases between them. The CDR3 sequence is CASSESNTGELFF. The DNA for the CDR3 is TGCGCCAGCAGTGAGTCGAACACCGGGGAGCTGTTTTTT.

V is TRBV27 and J is TRBJ1-6; D unclear. Germline CDR1 MNHEY, CDR2 SMNVEV (reference sequence). V gave up 8 bases and J gave up 6 bases, with 11 bases separating them. The CDR3 runs to 13 residues. The CDR3 DNA follows: TGTGCCAGCTCATGGCAGTTTAATTCACCCCTCCACTTT. Its protein product is CASSWQFNSPLHF.

This rearrangement joins TRBV9 to TRBJ2-3; TRBD2 matches 7 bases. The length of the CDR3 is 15 residues. V shed 0 bases and J 3 bases; nucleotides not matched to a gene: 4. Germline loops: CDR1 SGDLS, CDR2 YYNGEE. The CDR3 DNA reads as TGTGCCAGCAGCGTAGCGGGGGGATGGACAGATACGCAGTATTTT. This translates into CASSVAGGWTDTQYF.

The rearrangement joins TRBV9 to TRBJ2-2; no clear D. Germline values: CDR1 SGDLS, CDR2 YYNGEE. Trimming removed 5 bases from V and 3 bases from J, with 11 bases in between. The CDR3 is 14 amino acids. This chain's CDR3 is CASRDPKDTGELFF. The CDR3 nucleotides are TGTGCCAGCAGGGACCCGAAGGACACCGGGGAGCTGTTTTTT.

This rearrangement joins TRBV7-9 to TRBJ2-7; TRBD1 is a possible D gene (5 bases). Germline V gene sequence: CDR1 SEHNR, CDR2 FQNEAQ (reference sequence). This CDR3 contains 12 residues. Between the trimmed V and J ends, which lost 5 bases and 8 bases, there was a span of 13 bases. CDR3 amino acids: CASSLDRGQQYF. The CDR3, as DNA: TGTGCCAGCAGCCTTGACAGAGGTCAGCAGTACTTC.

This chain connects TRBV9 to TRBJ2-2, with TRBD1 matching over 9 bases. CDR3 length: 16 residues. With 4 bases clipped from V and 3 bases from J, the junction kept 7 bases outside the gene matches. Germline-derived CDR1 and CDR2 are SGDLS and YYNGEE. The CDR3 protein is CASSTYRGLDTGELFF. The CDR3, as DNA: TGTGCCAGCAGCACATACAGGGGGCTGGACACCGGGGAGCTGTTTTTT. Full variable domain (outside the CDR3, taken from reference TRBV9 and TRBJ2-2): DSGVTQTPKHLITATGQRVTLRCSPRSGDLSVYWYQQSLDQGLQFLIQYYNGEERAKGNILERFSAQQFPDLHSELNLSSLELGDSALYFCASSTYRGLDTGELFFGEGSRLTVL.

The J gene is TRBJ1-2, the V gene TRBV3-1 (or the pseudogene TRBV3-2); D is unclear. The CDR3 covers 14 residues. Trimming cost V 5 bases and J 4 bases, with 14 bases left between them. The germline V gene encodes CDR1 LGHDT and CDR2 YNNKEL (reference sequence). CDR3 sequence reads: CASSSRGGPYGYTF. Written as DNA, the CDR3 is TGTGCCAGCAGCTCCCGGGGAGGCCCCTATGGCTACACCTTC.

The chain links TRBV6-5 to TRBJ1-5; D possibly corresponds to TRBD1 (6 bases). The CDR3 totals 13 residues. V lost 2 bases, J lost 7 bases, and 9 bases lay in between. Germline values: CDR1 MNHEY, CDR2 SVGAGI. The CDR3 DNA reads TGTGCCAGCAGTTACGGGGGCAGCCAGCCCCAGCATTTT. Translating it yields CASSYGGSQPQHF.